This is a list of T cell receptor beta chains from one sample in a study of CD8 T cells in ankylosing spondylitis. TCRdb re-called the 5' RACE reads through MiXCR, storing one row per CDR3 protein. The data contain roughly 260,000 distinct CDR3 sequences, over 15% of them singletons. The source material was blood, either unsorted or a sorted T cell fraction (not recorded which). The receptor set was obtained from a male donor with ankylosing spondylitis or in good health (not recorded which). Both conserved end residues are part of each CDR3. Fields, in order: D gene, CDR3 length, J gene, clone size, V gene, CDR3 DNA, CDR3 protein. D genes are given only for firm matches. The size field is filled for only some rows; it gives once, few, many or a size class.

d_call: TRBD2
cdr3_length: 15
j_call: TRBJ2-3
clone_size: -
v_call: TRBV28
cdr3_nt: TGTGCCAGCACGAACCGGGGGGGAAGCACAGATACGCAGTATTTT
cdr3_aa: CASTNRGGSTDTQYF

d_call: TRBD2
cdr3_length: 15
j_call: TRBJ2-1
clone_size: few
v_call: TRBV9
cdr3_nt: TGTGCCAGCAGCGTAGAACTCGCGGGGGACAATGAGCAGTTCTTC
cdr3_aa: CASSVELAGDNEQFF

d_call: -
cdr3_length: 13
j_call: TRBJ2-2
clone_size: few
v_call: TRBV11-1
cdr3_nt: TGTGCCAGCACCCCCAGACGGACCGGGGAGCTGTTTTTT
cdr3_aa: CASTPRRTGELFF

d_call: TRBD2
cdr3_length: 16
j_call: TRBJ2-4
clone_size: -
v_call: TRBV7-2
cdr3_nt: TGTGCCAGCAGCTCGTTAGCGGGGCTAGCCAAAAACATTCAGTACTTC
cdr3_aa: CASSSLAGLAKNIQYF

d_call: TRBD1
cdr3_length: 14
j_call: TRBJ1-6
clone_size: -
v_call: TRBV20-1
cdr3_nt: TGCAGTGCACAGGGGAGCTCCTATAATTCACCCCTCCACTTT
cdr3_aa: CSAQGSSYNSPLHF

d_call: -
cdr3_length: 16
j_call: TRBJ1-5
clone_size: few
v_call: TRBV12-3/TRBV12-4
cdr3_nt: TGTGCCAGCAGCCACATGGGGGGGCTACCCAATCAGCCCCAGCATTTT
cdr3_aa: CASSHMGGLPNQPQHF

d_call: TRBD1
cdr3_length: 15
j_call: TRBJ1-1
clone_size: few
v_call: TRBV7-2
cdr3_nt: TGTGCCAGCAGCTTAGTTGGACAGGTGAACACTGAAGCTTTCTTT
cdr3_aa: CASSLVGQVNTEAFF

d_call: -
cdr3_length: 13
j_call: TRBJ1-2
clone_size: many
v_call: TRBV4-2
cdr3_nt: TGTGCCAGCAGCCAGTTGACAGTCTATGGCTACACCTTC
cdr3_aa: CASSQLTVYGYTF

d_call: -
cdr3_length: 12
j_call: TRBJ2-3
clone_size: few
v_call: TRBV29-1
cdr3_nt: TGCAGCGTTGAGCCTAGGACAGATACGCAGTATTTT
cdr3_aa: CSVEPRTDTQYF

d_call: TRBD1
cdr3_length: 12
j_call: TRBJ1-2
clone_size: few
v_call: TRBV29-1
cdr3_nt: TGCAGCGTTGGGACAGGGTACGATGGCTACACCTTC
cdr3_aa: CSVGTGYDGYTF

d_call: TRBD2
cdr3_length: 13
j_call: TRBJ2-5
clone_size: many
v_call: TRBV12-3/TRBV12-4
cdr3_nt: TGTGCCAGCACCCGGGGGGGGCCGGAGACCCAGTACTTC
cdr3_aa: CASTRGGPETQYF

d_call: TRBD2
cdr3_length: 15
j_call: TRBJ2-3
clone_size: many
v_call: TRBV15
cdr3_nt: TGTGCCACCAGCAGAGAGGCGGGGGGGCTAGATACGCAGTATTTT
cdr3_aa: CATSREAGGLDTQYF

d_call: -
cdr3_length: 13
j_call: TRBJ2-3
clone_size: few
v_call: TRBV5-1
cdr3_nt: TGCGCCAGCAGCTCACTTCGATCAGATACGCAGTATTTT
cdr3_aa: CASSSLRSDTQYF

d_call: -
cdr3_length: 12
j_call: TRBJ2-5
clone_size: -
v_call: TRBV5-1
cdr3_nt: TGCGCCAGCAGCGTGGATGAGGGGACCCAGTACTTC
cdr3_aa: CASSVDEGTQYF

d_call: -
cdr3_length: 14
j_call: TRBJ2-5
clone_size: many
v_call: TRBV29-1
cdr3_nt: TGCAGCGTTGAAGGCCCCGGGGGTCAAGAGACCCAGTACTTC
cdr3_aa: CSVEGPGGQETQYF

d_call: TRBD1
cdr3_length: 14
j_call: TRBJ2-5
clone_size: few
v_call: TRBV3-1
cdr3_nt: TGTGCCAGCAGCAGAGTGACAGGGCGAGAGACCCAGTACTTC
cdr3_aa: CASSRVTGRETQYF

d_call: TRBD2
cdr3_length: 15
j_call: TRBJ2-1
clone_size: few
v_call: TRBV3-1
cdr3_nt: TGTGCCAGCAGCCAGAGACTAGCGGGAGAGAATGAGCAGTTCTTC
cdr3_aa: CASSQRLAGENEQFF

d_call: TRBD1
cdr3_length: 16
j_call: TRBJ1-2
clone_size: -
v_call: TRBV12-3/TRBV12-4
cdr3_nt: TGTGCCAACAGTTTAGGTACGGGACAGGGGTTAGCTGGCTACACCTTC
cdr3_aa: CANSLGTGQGLAGYTF

d_call: -
cdr3_length: 16
j_call: TRBJ2-4
clone_size: -
v_call: TRBV7-9
cdr3_nt: TGTGCCAGCAGCCTAATACCATCAGGGGCCAAAAACATTCAGTACTTC
cdr3_aa: CASSLIPSGAKNIQYF

d_call: TRBD1
cdr3_length: 18
j_call: TRBJ2-1
clone_size: -
v_call: TRBV3-1
cdr3_nt: TGTGCCAGCAGCCAATCGCCTTTAGGACAGGGGCATCGGGATGAGCAGTTCTTC
cdr3_aa: CASSQSPLGQGHRDEQFF

d_call: TRBD1
cdr3_length: 13
j_call: TRBJ1-2
clone_size: once
v_call: TRBV10-3
cdr3_nt: TGTGCCACCCGGGACAGGGGAAGGGATGGCTACACCTTC
cdr3_aa: CATRDRGRDGYTF

d_call: -
cdr3_length: 13
j_call: TRBJ2-2
clone_size: -
v_call: TRBV5-1
cdr3_nt: TGCGCCAGCAGCTTGTTAGGGCCCGGGGAGCTGTTTTTT
cdr3_aa: CASSLLGPGELFF

d_call: -
cdr3_length: 15
j_call: TRBJ2-1
clone_size: -
v_call: TRBV5-1
cdr3_nt: TGCGCCAGCAGTCGGGACGCGAGCTCCTACAATGAGCAGTTCTTC
cdr3_aa: CASSRDASSYNEQFF

d_call: -
cdr3_length: 14
j_call: TRBJ2-2
clone_size: many
v_call: TRBV20-1
cdr3_nt: TGCAGTGCTCCACAGCTAACGAACACCGGGGAGCTGTTTTTT
cdr3_aa: CSAPQLTNTGELFF

d_call: TRBD2
cdr3_length: 16
j_call: TRBJ2-3
clone_size: -
v_call: TRBV7-2
cdr3_nt: TGTGCCAGCAGCTTAGCGGCTAGCGGGGGAACAGATACGCAGTATTTT
cdr3_aa: CASSLAASGGTDTQYF

d_call: -
cdr3_length: 12
j_call: TRBJ2-2
clone_size: -
v_call: TRBV5-6
cdr3_nt: TGTGCCAGCAGCTCCGGACAGACAAGGCTGTTTTTT
cdr3_aa: CASSSGQTRLFF

d_call: -
cdr3_length: 15
j_call: TRBJ2-3
clone_size: many
v_call: TRBV5-1
cdr3_nt: TGCGCCAGCAGCCCCCGGGCAGGTAGCACAGATACGCAGTATTTT
cdr3_aa: CASSPRAGSTDTQYF

d_call: -
cdr3_length: 15
j_call: TRBJ1-4
clone_size: many
v_call: TRBV4-2
cdr3_nt: TGTGCCAGCAGCCGCCGTGGGGGGTTCGATGAAAAACTGTTTTTT
cdr3_aa: CASSRRGGFDEKLFF

d_call: -
cdr3_length: 16
j_call: TRBJ1-3
clone_size: -
v_call: TRBV11-2
cdr3_nt: TGTGCCAGCAGCCACCAGGGTTGGCTCTCTGGAAACACCATATATTTT
cdr3_aa: CASSHQGWLSGNTIYF

d_call: -
cdr3_length: 10
j_call: TRBJ2-3
clone_size: few
v_call: TRBV20-1
cdr3_nt: TGCAGTGCCTCCGCAGATACGCAGTATTTT
cdr3_aa: CSASADTQYF

d_call: -
cdr3_length: 11
j_call: TRBJ1-1
clone_size: -
v_call: TRBV7-9
cdr3_nt: TGTGCCAGCAGCATGGGGGGTGAAGCTTTCTTT
cdr3_aa: CASSMGGEAFF

d_call: TRBD2
cdr3_length: 14
j_call: TRBJ2-1
clone_size: -
v_call: TRBV5-1
cdr3_nt: TGCGTCAGCAGCGGGGGGACTAGCGCCAATGAGCAGTTCTTC
cdr3_aa: CVSSGGTSANEQFF

d_call: -
cdr3_length: 13
j_call: TRBJ2-1
clone_size: many
v_call: TRBV12-3/TRBV12-4
cdr3_nt: TGTGCCAGCAACTGGGACGGATACAATGAGCAGTTCTTC
cdr3_aa: CASNWDGYNEQFF

d_call: TRBD1
cdr3_length: 14
j_call: TRBJ2-3
clone_size: many
v_call: TRBV12-3/TRBV12-4
cdr3_nt: TGTGCCAGCAGTCCCGGGACAGGCACAGATACGCAGTATTTT
cdr3_aa: CASSPGTGTDTQYF

d_call: -
cdr3_length: 11
j_call: TRBJ2-6
clone_size: -
v_call: TRBV20-1
cdr3_nt: TGCAGTGCCCCCACCGCCAACGTCCTGACTTTC
cdr3_aa: CSAPTANVLTF

d_call: -
cdr3_length: 16
j_call: TRBJ2-2
clone_size: -
v_call: TRBV9
cdr3_nt: TGTGCCAGCAGCTTAACAGGGCGCCGTGGGGTCCGGGAGCTGTTTTTT
cdr3_aa: CASSLTGRRGVRELFF

d_call: -
cdr3_length: 15
j_call: TRBJ1-6
clone_size: few
v_call: TRBV9
cdr3_nt: TGTGCCAGCAGCGGGGGGGGAGGATATAATTCACCCCTCCACTTT
cdr3_aa: CASSGGGGYNSPLHF

d_call: -
cdr3_length: 14
j_call: TRBJ2-1
clone_size: -
v_call: TRBV27
cdr3_nt: TGTGCCAGCAGTTTAGGGCTAGCCTTGGAGGAGCAGTTCTTC
cdr3_aa: CASSLGLALEEQFF

d_call: -
cdr3_length: 11
j_call: TRBJ2-1
clone_size: -
v_call: TRBV29-1
cdr3_nt: TGCAGCGTTGCACACGTCAATGAGCAGTTCTTC
cdr3_aa: CSVAHVNEQFF

d_call: TRBD2
cdr3_length: 15
j_call: TRBJ2-1
clone_size: few
v_call: TRBV5-1
cdr3_nt: TGCGCCAGCAGCCCCGGGACTAGCGGGGGCCATGGGCAGTTCTTC
cdr3_aa: CASSPGTSGGHGQFF

d_call: -
cdr3_length: 17
j_call: TRBJ1-3
clone_size: -
v_call: TRBV18
cdr3_nt: TGTGCCAGCTCACCATCCGGGACAACCACCTCCGGAAACACCATATATTTT
cdr3_aa: CASSPSGTTTSGNTIYF

d_call: -
cdr3_length: 14
j_call: TRBJ1-6
clone_size: -
v_call: TRBV10-3
cdr3_nt: TGTGCCATCAGGGGCAGTTCCTATAATTCACCCCTCCACTTT
cdr3_aa: CAIRGSSYNSPLHF

d_call: -
cdr3_length: 15
j_call: TRBJ2-2
clone_size: few
v_call: TRBV12-3/TRBV12-4
cdr3_nt: TGTGCCAGCAGTTCTGTTAGCGGTATTGGCGGGGAGCTGTTTTTT
cdr3_aa: CASSSVSGIGGELFF

d_call: TRBD2
cdr3_length: 15
j_call: TRBJ2-1
clone_size: -
v_call: TRBV24-1
cdr3_nt: TGTGCCACCAGTGATTTGAGACTAGCGGGTTATGAGCAGTTCTTC
cdr3_aa: CATSDLRLAGYEQFF

d_call: -
cdr3_length: 14
j_call: TRBJ1-1
clone_size: few
v_call: TRBV5-1
cdr3_nt: TGCGCCAGCAGCCTCCGGGAGACGAACACTGAAGCTTTCTTT
cdr3_aa: CASSLRETNTEAFF

d_call: TRBD1
cdr3_length: 17
j_call: TRBJ1-2
clone_size: -
v_call: TRBV29-1
cdr3_nt: TGCAGCGTTGAAGATAGGACAGGGGGCGCATTAAACTATGGCTACACCTTC
cdr3_aa: CSVEDRTGGALNYGYTF

d_call: -
cdr3_length: 12
j_call: TRBJ1-2
clone_size: -
v_call: TRBV2
cdr3_nt: TGTGCCAGTTCGACGGCCGTCTATGGCTACACCTTC
cdr3_aa: CASSTAVYGYTF

d_call: TRBD1
cdr3_length: 17
j_call: TRBJ2-3
clone_size: -
v_call: TRBV11-2
cdr3_nt: TGTGCCAGCAGCGAGCCGGGACAGGGATTTTACACAGATACGCAGTATTTT
cdr3_aa: CASSEPGQGFYTDTQYF

d_call: -
cdr3_length: 14
j_call: TRBJ2-3
clone_size: few
v_call: TRBV4-1
cdr3_nt: TGCGCCAGCAGCCAAGACGCAACCACAGATACGCAGTGTTTT
cdr3_aa: CASSQDATTDTQCF

d_call: -
cdr3_length: 14
j_call: TRBJ2-3
clone_size: few
v_call: TRBV20-1
cdr3_nt: TGCAGTGCTAGCCCCCTTGTTAGCGGAAATACGCAGTATTTT
cdr3_aa: CSASPLVSGNTQYF

d_call: -
cdr3_length: 14
j_call: TRBJ2-4
clone_size: -
v_call: TRBV2
cdr3_nt: TGTGCCAGCAGTGAATTTCTAGCCAAAAACATTCAGTACTTC
cdr3_aa: CASSEFLAKNIQYF

d_call: -
cdr3_length: 12
j_call: TRBJ2-5
clone_size: many
v_call: TRBV24-1
cdr3_nt: TGTGCCACCAGTGACCCCAAAGAGACCCAGTACTTC
cdr3_aa: CATSDPKETQYF

d_call: -
cdr3_length: 14
j_call: TRBJ2-2
clone_size: once
v_call: TRBV14
cdr3_nt: TGTGCCAGCAGCCAAGTTATGAGCACCGGGGAGCTGTTTTTT
cdr3_aa: CASSQVMSTGELFF